The entry below gives a single T cell receptor (beta chain) sequence along with its context. This record belongs to a study of blood T cell repertoires in COVID-19. Looking at the study overall: The United States, Italy and Spain provided the acute and convalescent COVID-19 samples. From T cells, B-cell-depleted T cells, or PBMCs came the material, which was cDNA or gDNA.

The V end lost 5 bases, the J end lost 8 bases, and 13 bases lay between the germline ends. This CDR3 has 13 residues. Looked up from germline, CDR1 is MNHEY and CDR2 is SMNVEV (reference sequence). Authors' data handling: Estimates of nucleated cell counts were drawn from the amplification of reference gene primers. Using immunoSEQ multiplex PCR, the repertoire was profiled, and TCRdb retains in-frame clones only, with some absent. That table is the source of V, J and clone size, and D and trimming were worked out from the DNA. The sample records fewer than 35,000 clones, 65% to 90% being singletons.

The sequenced sample was peripheral blood. The V gene is TRBV27, the J gene TRBJ2-1, with a tentative D call TRBD1 (5 bases). This receptor was obtained from an elderly man with active COVID-19. The CDR3, as DNA: TGTGCCAGCAGTGGGGTAGGGGTCGATGAGCAGTTCTTC. The encoded protein is CASSGVGVDEQFF.